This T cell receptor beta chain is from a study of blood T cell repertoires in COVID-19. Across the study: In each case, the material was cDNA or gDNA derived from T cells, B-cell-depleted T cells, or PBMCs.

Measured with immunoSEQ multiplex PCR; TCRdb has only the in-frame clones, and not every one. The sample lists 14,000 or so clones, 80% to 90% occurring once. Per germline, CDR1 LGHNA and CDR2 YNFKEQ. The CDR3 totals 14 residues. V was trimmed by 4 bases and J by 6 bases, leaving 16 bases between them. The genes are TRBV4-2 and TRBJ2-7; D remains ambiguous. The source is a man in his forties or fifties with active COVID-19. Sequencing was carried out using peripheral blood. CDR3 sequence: CASSRNLERGEQYF. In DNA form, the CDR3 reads TGTGCCAGCAGCCGGAATCTCGAAAGAGGCGAGCAGTACTTC.